This T cell receptor beta chain was obtained from a study of CD8+ T cells in alopecia areata. Study findings and constraints: Numerous expanded lesional clones remained in scalp and blood during tofacitinib. Higher clonality and more expanded CD8+ clones appeared in lesional than normal scalp.

As to treatment: oral pan-JAK inhibitor, 5-10 mg twice daily. cDNA reverse transcribed from extracted RNA served as the sequencing template. Some clones are missing from TCRdb's copy, which holds only in-frame ones; the method was immunoSEQ multiplex PCR. The data show about 150,000 clones, around 50% seen once. Unmatched junction bases numbered 6, after V lost 4 bases and J lost 7 bases. The germline V gene has CDR1 SQVTM and CDR2 ANQGSEA. The CDR3 runs to 12 residues. About this clone: The antigen is undetermined.

The genes are TRBV29-1 and TRBJ1-2, with 7 bases lining up with TRBD1. The TCR comes from a human donor with alopecia areata. The specimen was CD8+ T cells sorted from blood, collected at week 4, from a patient treated with tofacitinib. For the CDR3, the DNA is TGCAGCGTTGGGATAGGGGGCGCTGGCTACACCTTC. Protein: CSVGIGGAGYTF.